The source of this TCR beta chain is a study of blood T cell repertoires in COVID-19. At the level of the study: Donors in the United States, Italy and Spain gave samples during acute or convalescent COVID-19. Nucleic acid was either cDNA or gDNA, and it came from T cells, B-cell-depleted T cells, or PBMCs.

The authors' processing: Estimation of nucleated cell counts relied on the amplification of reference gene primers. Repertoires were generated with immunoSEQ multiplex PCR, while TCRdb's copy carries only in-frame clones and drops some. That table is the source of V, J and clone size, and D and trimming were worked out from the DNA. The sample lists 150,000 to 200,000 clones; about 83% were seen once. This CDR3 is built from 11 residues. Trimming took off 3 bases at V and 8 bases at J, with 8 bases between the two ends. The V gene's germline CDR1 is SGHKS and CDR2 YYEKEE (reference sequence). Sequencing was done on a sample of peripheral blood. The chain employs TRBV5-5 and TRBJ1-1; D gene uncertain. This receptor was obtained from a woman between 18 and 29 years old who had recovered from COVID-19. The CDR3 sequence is CASSSSVEAFF. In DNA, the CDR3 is TGTGCCAGCAGCTCCTCGGTGGAAGCTTTCTTT.